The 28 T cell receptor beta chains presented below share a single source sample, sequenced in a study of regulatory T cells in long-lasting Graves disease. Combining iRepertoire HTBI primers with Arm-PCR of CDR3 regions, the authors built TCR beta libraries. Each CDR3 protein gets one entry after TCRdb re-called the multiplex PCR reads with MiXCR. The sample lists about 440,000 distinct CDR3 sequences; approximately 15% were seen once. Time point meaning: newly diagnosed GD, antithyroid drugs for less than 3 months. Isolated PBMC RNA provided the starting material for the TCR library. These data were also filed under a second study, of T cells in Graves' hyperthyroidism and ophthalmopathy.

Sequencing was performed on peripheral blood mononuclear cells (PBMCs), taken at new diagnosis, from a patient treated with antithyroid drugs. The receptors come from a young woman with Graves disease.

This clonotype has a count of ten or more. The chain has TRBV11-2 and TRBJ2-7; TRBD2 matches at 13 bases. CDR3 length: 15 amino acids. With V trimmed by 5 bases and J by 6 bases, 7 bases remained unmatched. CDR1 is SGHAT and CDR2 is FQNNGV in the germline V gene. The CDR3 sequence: CASSGGLAGVAEQYF. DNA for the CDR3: TGTGCCAGCAGCGGAGGACTAGCGGGAGTGGCCGAGCAGTACTTC.

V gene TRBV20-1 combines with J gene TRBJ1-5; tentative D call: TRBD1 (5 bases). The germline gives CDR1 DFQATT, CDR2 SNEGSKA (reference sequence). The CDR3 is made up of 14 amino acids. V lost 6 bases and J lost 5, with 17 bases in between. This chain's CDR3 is CSAVGTALDQPQHF. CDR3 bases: TGCAGTGCGGTAGGGACGGCCTTGGATCAGCCCCAGCATTTT.

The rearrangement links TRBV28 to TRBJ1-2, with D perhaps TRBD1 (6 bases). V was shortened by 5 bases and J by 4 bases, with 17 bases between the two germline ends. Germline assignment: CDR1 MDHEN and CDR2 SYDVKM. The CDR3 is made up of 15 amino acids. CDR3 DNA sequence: TGTGCCAGCAGTCCACTACAGGGAATGAGCTATGGCTACACCTTC. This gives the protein CASSPLQGMSYGYTF.

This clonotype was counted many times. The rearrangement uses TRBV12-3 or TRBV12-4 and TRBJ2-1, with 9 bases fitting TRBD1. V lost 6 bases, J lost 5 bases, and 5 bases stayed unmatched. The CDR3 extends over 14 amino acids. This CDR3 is CASRNRDRDNEQFF. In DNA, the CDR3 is TGTGCCAGCAGAAACCGGGACAGGGACAATGAGCAGTTCTTC.

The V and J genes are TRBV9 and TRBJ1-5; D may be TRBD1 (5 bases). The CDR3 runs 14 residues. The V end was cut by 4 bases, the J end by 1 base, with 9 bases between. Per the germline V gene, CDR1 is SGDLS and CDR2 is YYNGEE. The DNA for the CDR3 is TGTGCCAGCAGCTCCCCAGGGAGCAATCAGCCCCAGCATTTT. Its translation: CASSSPGSNQPQHF.

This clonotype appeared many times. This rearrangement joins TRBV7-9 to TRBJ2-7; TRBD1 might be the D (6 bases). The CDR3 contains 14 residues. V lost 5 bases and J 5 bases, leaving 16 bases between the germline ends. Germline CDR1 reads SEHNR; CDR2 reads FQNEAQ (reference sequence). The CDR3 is CASSPRTERDEQYF. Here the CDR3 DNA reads TGTGCCAGCAGCCCCCGGACAGAACGGGACGAGCAGTACTTC.

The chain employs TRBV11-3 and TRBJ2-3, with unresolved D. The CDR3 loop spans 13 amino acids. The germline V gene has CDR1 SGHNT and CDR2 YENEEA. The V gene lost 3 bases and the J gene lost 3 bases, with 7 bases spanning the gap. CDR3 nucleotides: TGTGCCAGCAGCTTTTCGCGAACAGATACGCAGTATTTT. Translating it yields CASSFSRTDTQYF.

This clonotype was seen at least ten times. CDR3 bases: TGCGCCAGCAGCTTGGAGACAGCGACAGGTTCAGCTTTCTTT. Translated: CASSLETATGSAFF. This rearrangement joins TRBV5-1 to TRBJ1-1; possibly TRBD1 for D (6 bases). CDR1 is SGHRS, CDR2 YFSETQ, per germline. The CDR3 runs to 14 residues. Trimming removed 0 bases at V and 10 bases at J, with 16 bases between.

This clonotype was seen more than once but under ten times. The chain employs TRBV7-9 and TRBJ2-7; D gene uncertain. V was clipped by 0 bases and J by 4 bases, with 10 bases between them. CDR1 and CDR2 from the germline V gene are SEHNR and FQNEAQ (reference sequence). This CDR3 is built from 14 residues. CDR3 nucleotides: TGTGCCAGCAGCTTAGCAGGTTTTACGTACGAGCAGTACTTC. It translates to CASSLAGFTYEQYF.

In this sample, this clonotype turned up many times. The CDR3 coding sequence is TGTGCCAGCAGCCACCACATGGGGACTAATGAAAAACTGTTTTTT. Amino acids: CASSHHMGTNEKLFF. The genes are TRBV6-1 and TRBJ1-4, with D hard to call. Trimming stripped 6 bases from V and 2 bases from J, with 13 bases between. The CDR3 is 15 amino acids. The V gene's germline CDR1 is MNHNS and CDR2 SASEGT.

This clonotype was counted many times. CDR3 coding DNA: TGTGCCAGCAGTAACCGACAGCCTCCTCTGGATGAGCAGTTCTTC. Amino acids: CASSNRQPPLDEQFF. The V gene is TRBV7-9, the J gene TRBJ2-1; possible D gene TRBD1, 5 bases. CDR3 length equals 15 residues. Trimming left V 6 bases short and J 8 bases short, with 20 bases between. Germline V gene data show CDR1 as SEHNR and CDR2 as FQNEAQ (reference sequence).

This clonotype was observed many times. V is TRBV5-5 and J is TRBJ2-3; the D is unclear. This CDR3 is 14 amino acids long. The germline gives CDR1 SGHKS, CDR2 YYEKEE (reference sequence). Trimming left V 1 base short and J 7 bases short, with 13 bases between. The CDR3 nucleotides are TGTGCCAGCAGCTTGTCAACGTATGTGAATACGCAGTATTTT. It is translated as CASSLSTYVNTQYF.

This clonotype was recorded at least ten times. The CDR3 here is CASSDQWSGSRAQYF. The CDR3 DNA is TGTGCCAGCAGTGATCAGTGGTCCGGGTCCCGGGCCCAGTACTTC. This rearrangement joins TRBV2 to TRBJ2-5, with D uncertain. The germline V and J ends were trimmed by 3 bases and 9 bases, with 20 bases remaining between them. Germline V gives CDR1 SNHLY, CDR2 FYNNEI. This CDR3 contains 15 residues.

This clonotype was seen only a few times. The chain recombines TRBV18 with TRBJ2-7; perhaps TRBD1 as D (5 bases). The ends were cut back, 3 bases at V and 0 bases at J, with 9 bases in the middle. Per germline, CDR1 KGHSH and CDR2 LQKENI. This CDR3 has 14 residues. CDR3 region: CASSPFRDSYEQYF. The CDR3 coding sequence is TGTGCCAGCTCACCTTTCAGGGACTCCTACGAGCAGTACTTC.

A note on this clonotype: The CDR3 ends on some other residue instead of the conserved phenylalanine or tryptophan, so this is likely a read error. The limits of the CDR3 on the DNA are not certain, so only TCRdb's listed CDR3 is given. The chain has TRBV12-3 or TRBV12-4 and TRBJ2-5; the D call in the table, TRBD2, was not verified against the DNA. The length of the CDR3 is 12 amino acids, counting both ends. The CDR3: CASNAAGGNFCL.

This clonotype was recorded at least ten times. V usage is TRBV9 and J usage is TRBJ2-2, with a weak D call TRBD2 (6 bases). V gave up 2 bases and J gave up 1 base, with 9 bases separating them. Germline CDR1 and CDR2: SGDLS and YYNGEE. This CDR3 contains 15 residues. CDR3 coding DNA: TGTGCCAGCAGCGTCGCGGGGAGGAACACCGGGGAGCTGTTTTTT. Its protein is CASSVAGRNTGELFF. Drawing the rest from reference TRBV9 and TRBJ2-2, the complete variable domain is DSGVTQTPKHLITATGQRVTLRCSPRSGDLSVYWYQQSLDQGLQFLIQYYNGEERAKGNILERFSAQQFPDLHSELNLSSLELGDSALYFCASSVAGRNTGELFFGEGSRLTVL.

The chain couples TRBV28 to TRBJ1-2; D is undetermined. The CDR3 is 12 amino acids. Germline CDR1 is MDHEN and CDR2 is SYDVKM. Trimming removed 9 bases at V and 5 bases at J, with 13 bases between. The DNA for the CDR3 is TGTGCCAGTCGTACAGCCACATATGGCTACACCTTC. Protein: CASRTATYGYTF.

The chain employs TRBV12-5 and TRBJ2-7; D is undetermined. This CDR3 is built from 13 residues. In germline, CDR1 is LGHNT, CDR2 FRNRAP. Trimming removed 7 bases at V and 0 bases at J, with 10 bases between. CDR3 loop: CASAKTPSYEQYF. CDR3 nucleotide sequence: TGTGCTAGTGCGAAAACTCCCTCCTACGAGCAGTACTTC. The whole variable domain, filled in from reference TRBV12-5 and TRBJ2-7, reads DARVTQTPRHKVTEMGQEVTMRCQPILGHNTVFWYRQTMMQGLELLAYFRNRAPLDDSGMPKDRFSAEMPDATLATLKIQPSEPRDSAVYFCASAKTPSYEQYFGPGTRLTVT.

The DNA of the CDR3 is TGTGCCAGCAGTAAAGAAGGTCCTGGTTCTCATCAGCCCCAGCATTTT. Encoded protein: CASSKEGPGSHQPQHF. The chain joins TRBV27 to TRBJ1-5, with D unclear. CDR1 MNHEY and CDR2 SMNVEV come from the germline V gene (reference sequence). Trimming stripped 5 bases from V and 5 bases from J, with 19 bases between. This CDR3 is built from 16 residues.

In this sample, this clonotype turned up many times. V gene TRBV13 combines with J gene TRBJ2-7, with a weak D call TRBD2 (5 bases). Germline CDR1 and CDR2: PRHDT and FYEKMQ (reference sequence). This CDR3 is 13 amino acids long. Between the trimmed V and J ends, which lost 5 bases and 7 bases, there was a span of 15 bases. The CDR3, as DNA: TGTGCCAGCAGCCTCTTCGGGGTGCGGGAGCAGTACTTC. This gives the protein CASSLFGVREQYF.

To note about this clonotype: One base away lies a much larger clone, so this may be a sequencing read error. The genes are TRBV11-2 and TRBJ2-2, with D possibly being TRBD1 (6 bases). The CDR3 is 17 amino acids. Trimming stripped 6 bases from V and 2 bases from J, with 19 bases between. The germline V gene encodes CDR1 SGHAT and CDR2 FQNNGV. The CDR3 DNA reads TGTGCCAGCAGACACAGGACAGTCGGCGGCAACACCGGGGAGCTGTTTTTT. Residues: CASRHRTVGGNTGELFF.

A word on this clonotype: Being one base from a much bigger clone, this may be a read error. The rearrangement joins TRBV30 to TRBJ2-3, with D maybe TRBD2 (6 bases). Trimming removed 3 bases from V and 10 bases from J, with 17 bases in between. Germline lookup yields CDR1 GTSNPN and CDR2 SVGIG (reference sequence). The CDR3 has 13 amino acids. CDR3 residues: CAWRGTHGSAQYF. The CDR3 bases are TGTGCCTGGAGGGGGACTCACGGGAGTGCGCAGTATTTT.

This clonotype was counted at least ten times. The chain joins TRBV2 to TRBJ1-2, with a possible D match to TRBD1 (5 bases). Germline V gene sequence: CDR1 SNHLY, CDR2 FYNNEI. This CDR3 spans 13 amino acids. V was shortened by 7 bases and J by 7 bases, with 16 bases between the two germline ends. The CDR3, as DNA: TGTGCCAGCATCCTGCTGGGGGACCTTGGCTACACCTTC. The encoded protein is CASILLGDLGYTF.

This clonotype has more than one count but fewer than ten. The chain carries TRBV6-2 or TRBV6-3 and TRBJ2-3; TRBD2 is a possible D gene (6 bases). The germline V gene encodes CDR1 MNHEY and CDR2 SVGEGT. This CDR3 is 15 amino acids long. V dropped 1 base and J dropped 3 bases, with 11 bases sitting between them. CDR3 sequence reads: CASSYWGGSTDTQYF. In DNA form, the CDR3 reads TGTGCCAGCAGTTACTGGGGAGGCTCAACAGATACGCAGTATTTT.

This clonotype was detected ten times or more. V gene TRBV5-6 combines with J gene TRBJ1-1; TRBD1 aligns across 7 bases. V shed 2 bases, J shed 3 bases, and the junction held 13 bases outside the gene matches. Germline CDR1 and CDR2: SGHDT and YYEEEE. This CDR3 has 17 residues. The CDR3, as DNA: TGTGCCAGCAGCTTCCTTGACAGGGTTGAGTTGGACACTGAAGCTTTCTTT. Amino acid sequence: CASSFLDRVELDTEAFF.

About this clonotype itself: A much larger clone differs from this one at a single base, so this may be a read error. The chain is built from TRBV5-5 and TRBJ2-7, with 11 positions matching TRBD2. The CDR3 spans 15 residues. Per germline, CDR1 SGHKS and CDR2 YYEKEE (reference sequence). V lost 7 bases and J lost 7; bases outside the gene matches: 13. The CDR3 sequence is CASLLAGGWANEQYF. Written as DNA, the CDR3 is TGTGCCAGCCTATTAGCGGGAGGGTGGGCCAATGAGCAGTACTTC.

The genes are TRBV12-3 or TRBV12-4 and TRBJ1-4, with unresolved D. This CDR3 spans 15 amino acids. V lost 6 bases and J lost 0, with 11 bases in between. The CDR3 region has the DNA TGTGCCAGCAGGGCAGACGACGCAACTAATGAAAAACTGTTTTTT. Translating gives CASRADDATNEKLFF.

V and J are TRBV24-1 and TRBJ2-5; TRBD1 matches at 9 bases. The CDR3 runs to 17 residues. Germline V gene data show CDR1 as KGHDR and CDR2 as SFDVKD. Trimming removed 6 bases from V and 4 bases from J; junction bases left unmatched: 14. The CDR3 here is CATSPAGTGRETETQYF. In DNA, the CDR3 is TGTGCCACCAGTCCGGCAGGGACAGGGCGGGAAACAGAGACCCAGTACTTC.